This TCR beta chain emerged from a study of Ad26.COV2.S vaccination and SARS-CoV-2 variants. Study background: Each vaccinee took Ad26.COV2.S intramuscularly, once or twice 56 days apart. Points from the study as a whole: An underestimation of total T cell responses may have resulted from the TCR breadth and depth analyses. After vaccination, reports described spike-specific CD8+ and CD4+ T cell responses as showing substantial breadth.

The CDR3 is 13 residues long. Trimming removed 6 bases at V and 3 bases at J, with 12 bases between. Germline V gene data show CDR1 as MDHEN and CDR2 as SYDVKM. Sample treatment: approximately 18 received Ad26.COV2.S at low or high dose, single or two shots; 5 received placebo; per-sample allocation not given. Vaccine and placebo recipients were sampled on day 63 after the first injection. The donor was a Boston adult aged 18-55 years. Profiling relied on immunoSEQ multiplex PCR, and the TCRdb table lists in-frame clones only, not all of them. Seen here are some 390,000 clones, over 75% observed once, and the top ten hold under 2%. Points on this clone: Its antigen remains unknown.

The sample in question was peripheral blood, obtained in a trial of Ad26.COV2.S vaccine versus placebo. The chain joins TRBV28 to TRBJ2-7, with D tentatively TRBD1 (6 bases). This TCR derives from a person between 18 and 65 years old who received the Ad26.COV2.S COVID-19 vaccine or a placebo. The CDR3 reads CASRGQPFYEQYF. Written as DNA, the CDR3 is TGTGCCAGCAGAGGACAGCCCTTCTACGAGCAGTACTTC.